This T cell receptor (beta chain) was obtained from a study of blood T cell repertoires in COVID-19. About the study: In each case, the material was cDNA or gDNA derived from T cells, B-cell-depleted T cells, or PBMCs.

This CDR3 has 14 residues. V was pared by 10 bases and J by 5 bases, with 11 bases of the junction left unmatched. Germline V CDR1 and CDR2: SGHAT, FQNNGV. Clones were read by immunoSEQ multiplex PCR, and TCRdb kept only the in-frame ones, dropping some. Of 300,000 to 450,000 clones in the sample, about 90% are singletons; the top ten hold around 1.9%. Material: PBMCs or T cells enriched from blood (not recorded which). This receptor was obtained from a man aged 35 to 55 in a cohort exposed to, infected with or recovered from COVID-19 (not recorded which). V usage is TRBV11-2 and J usage is TRBJ2-1; 7 positions agree with TRBD2. The chain's CDR3 is CAMPAPGGHNEQFF. In DNA, the CDR3 is TGTGCCATGCCCGCCCCGGGAGGCCACAATGAGCAGTTCTTC.